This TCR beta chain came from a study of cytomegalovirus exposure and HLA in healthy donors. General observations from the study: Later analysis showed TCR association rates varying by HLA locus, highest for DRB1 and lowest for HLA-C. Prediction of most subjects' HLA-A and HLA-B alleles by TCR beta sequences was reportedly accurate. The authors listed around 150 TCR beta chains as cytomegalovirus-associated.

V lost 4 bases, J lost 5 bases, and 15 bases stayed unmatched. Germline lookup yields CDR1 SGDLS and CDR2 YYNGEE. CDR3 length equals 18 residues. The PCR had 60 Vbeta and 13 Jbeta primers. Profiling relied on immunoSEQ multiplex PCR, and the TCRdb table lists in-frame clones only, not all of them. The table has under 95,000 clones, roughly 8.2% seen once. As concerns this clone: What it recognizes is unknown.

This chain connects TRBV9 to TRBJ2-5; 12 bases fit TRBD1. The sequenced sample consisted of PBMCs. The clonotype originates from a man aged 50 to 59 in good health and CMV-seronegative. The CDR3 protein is CASSSTGTGGSFGETQYF. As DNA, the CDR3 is TGTGCCAGCAGCTCCACCGGGACAGGGGGCTCATTTGGTGAGACCCAGTACTTC.